These T cell receptor beta chains were read from a single sample in a study of T cell responses to AZD1222 COVID-19 vaccine. Sequencing was performed with immunoSEQ multiplex PCR; in TCRdb, only in-frame clones are kept and a portion is missing. This sample has roughly 91,000 clones, with around nine tenths found just once. The sequenced sample was peripheral blood, obtained on day 0 of AZD1222 vaccination. Receptors originate from an adult in good health. Each CDR3 is given with its conserved first and last residue. D genes are given only for firm matches. Some rows have no size entry. The others give once, few or many, or a class for an expanded clone.

abundance: .; j_gene: TRBJ1-1; d_gene: .; v_gene: TRBV5-1; CDR3aa: CASSLWPGSTEAFF; CDR3nt: TGCGCCAGCAGCTTGTGGCCGGGGTCCACTGAAGCTTTCTTT
abundance: .; j_gene: TRBJ2-4; d_gene: .; v_gene: TRBV10-1; CDR3aa: CASSEVRDIQYF; CDR3nt: TGCGCCAGCAGTGAGGTACGGGACATTCAGTACTTC
abundance: .; j_gene: TRBJ2-1; d_gene: TRBD2; v_gene: TRBV5-5; CDR3aa: CASSPGGANNEQFF; CDR3nt: TGTGCCAGCAGCCCGGGGGGGGCTAACAATGAGCAGTTCTTC
abundance: .; j_gene: TRBJ1-2; d_gene: .; v_gene: TRBV7-2; CDR3aa: CASSYREDYGYTF; CDR3nt: TGTGCCAGCAGTTACAGGGAGGACTATGGCTACACCTTC
abundance: .; j_gene: TRBJ2-1; d_gene: .; v_gene: TRBV12-3/TRBV12-4; CDR3aa: CASSFYRGGEQFF; CDR3nt: TGTGCCAGCAGTTTTTATCGTGGTGGTGAGCAGTTCTTC
abundance: .; j_gene: TRBJ2-7; d_gene: .; v_gene: TRBV11-2; CDR3aa: CASSLSRDIYEQYF; CDR3nt: TGTGCCAGCAGCTTAAGCAGGGATATCTACGAGCAGTACTTC
abundance: .; j_gene: TRBJ2-2; d_gene: .; v_gene: TRBV2; CDR3aa: CASSFGVSRFGSGELFF; CDR3nt: TGTGCCAGCAGTTTCGGTGTGAGTCGATTCGGTTCCGGGGAGCTGTTTTTT
abundance: .; j_gene: TRBJ2-2; d_gene: .; v_gene: TRBV4-3; CDR3aa: CASRRDHYTGELFF; CDR3nt: TGCGCCAGCAGGAGGGACCACTACACCGGGGAGCTGTTTTTT
abundance: .; j_gene: TRBJ1-5; d_gene: .; v_gene: TRBV10-3; CDR3aa: CAISESIGSNQPQHF; CDR3nt: TGTGCCATCAGTGAGTCGATAGGCTCAAATCAGCCCCAGCATTTT
abundance: few; j_gene: TRBJ2-7; d_gene: .; v_gene: TRBV5-1; CDR3aa: CASSYSISSSYEQYF; CDR3nt: TGCGCCAGCAGCTATAGCATAAGTAGTTCCTACGAGCAGTACTTC
abundance: .; j_gene: TRBJ2-1; d_gene: TRBD2; v_gene: TRBV9; CDR3aa: CASSASPRAGGNEQFF; CDR3nt: TGTGCCAGCAGTGCATCCCCTCGAGCGGGGGGAAATGAGCAGTTCTTC
abundance: .; j_gene: TRBJ2-3; d_gene: TRBD2; v_gene: TRBV6-5; CDR3aa: CASSYVGGSGTDTQYF; CDR3nt: TGTGCCAGCAGTTACGTGGGGGGGTCGGGCACAGATACGCAGTATTTT
abundance: .; j_gene: TRBJ1-1; d_gene: .; v_gene: TRBV14; CDR3aa: CASSQAMNTEAFF; CDR3nt: TGTGCCAGCAGCCAAGCTATGAACACTGAAGCTTTCTTT
abundance: once; j_gene: TRBJ2-7; d_gene: .; v_gene: TRBV7-9; CDR3aa: CASSLNSRGPYEQYF; CDR3nt: TGTGCCAGCAGCTTGAACTCCCGGGGGCCCTACGAGCAGTACTTC
abundance: .; j_gene: TRBJ1-2; d_gene: TRBD1; v_gene: TRBV29-1; CDR3aa: CSVGTGASANYGYTF; CDR3nt: TGCAGCGTTGGCACAGGGGCATCAGCTAACTATGGCTACACCTTC
abundance: .; j_gene: TRBJ2-3; d_gene: TRBD2; v_gene: TRBV7-9; CDR3aa: CASSSGTSGTSSTDTQYF; CDR3nt: TGTGCCAGCAGTTCCGGGACTAGCGGGACCTCTAGCACAGATACGCAGTATTTT
abundance: .; j_gene: TRBJ1-2; d_gene: .; v_gene: TRBV7-2; CDR3aa: CASSLLGPAGGYTF; CDR3nt: TGTGCCAGCAGCTTATTGGGTCCCGCGGGAGGCTACACCTTC
abundance: .; j_gene: TRBJ1-1; d_gene: .; v_gene: TRBV6-5; CDR3aa: CASSHPTRSGTEAFF; CDR3nt: TGTGCCAGCAGTCATCCGACTAGGTCGGGGACTGAAGCTTTCTTT
abundance: once; j_gene: TRBJ1-6; d_gene: .; v_gene: TRBV4-1; CDR3aa: CASSRDGTPLGNSPLHF; CDR3nt: TGCGCCAGCAGCCGAGACGGGACACCCCTGGGCAATTCACCCCTCCACTTT
abundance: .; j_gene: TRBJ1-1; d_gene: .; v_gene: TRBV19; CDR3aa: CASSMTENTEAFF; CDR3nt: TGTGCCAGTAGTATGACAGAGAACACTGAAGCTTTCTTT
abundance: once; j_gene: TRBJ1-2; d_gene: TRBD1; v_gene: TRBV18; CDR3aa: CASSPDRGPPNGYTF; CDR3nt: TGTGCCAGCTCACCGGACAGGGGGCCTCCTAATGGCTACACCTTC